The source of this TCR beta chain is a study of cytomegalovirus exposure and HLA in healthy donors. Study overall: Caucasian-associated ancestry cluster membership applied to over 80% of nearly 400 genotyped donors.

Note on this clone: Its antigen remains unknown.

PCR was performed using 60 Vbeta and 13 Jbeta primers. Libraries were prepared by immunoSEQ multiplex PCR; TCRdb keeps only in-frame clonotypes and omits some of them. Among 60,000 to 75,000 clones listed, almost 75% were seen once. The CDR3 has 14 residues. Germline CDR1 reads ENHRY; CDR2 reads SYGVKD. V lost 2 bases to trimming and J lost 4 bases, with 11 bases between them. Study results and caveats: It was reported that the classifier diagnosed cytomegalovirus status with high specificity and sensitivity in both the original and validation cohorts.

The clonotype originates from a man aged 50 to 60 in good health and CMV-seronegative. The chain employs TRBV10-3 and TRBJ1-1, with TRBD1 as a possible D gene (5 bases). Sequencing input: PBMCs. CDR3 nucleotide sequence: TGTGCCATCAGTGAGGGGGGGAGTTTCACTGAAGCTTTCTTT. It codes for CAISEGGSFTEAFF.